A selection of T cell receptor beta chains follows, all from one sample in a study of cytomegalovirus exposure and HLA in healthy donors. Generated by immunoSEQ multiplex PCR, the TCRdb table keeps only in-frame clones and is missing some. The sample lists 150,000 to 170,000 clones; approximately 81% were seen once. The sample consisted of PBMCs. The receptors originated from a man aged 18 to 29 in good health and CMV-seronegative. The CDR3 runs from the conserved cysteine through the conserved F or W. D genes are given only for firm matches. Clone size is not always given. Where it is, it says once, few, many or a class for expanded clones.

>TRBD1|TRBV15|-|TRBJ1-5
TGTGCCACCAGCAGAGACAGGGGGCGAGGTCGGCCCCAGCATTTT
CATSRDRGRGRPQHF
>-|TRBV28|-|TRBJ2-7
TGTGCCAGCAGTCCCCCCGGCCCAAGCGCGAGCTCCTACGAGCAGTACTTC
CASSPPGPSASSYEQYF
>TRBD2|TRBV4-1|few|TRBJ2-5
TGCGCCAGCAGCCACCCGGGACTAGCGGGAGGGCCAGGGCAAGAGACCCAGTACTTC
CASSHPGLAGGPGQETQYF
>-|TRBV21-1|once|TRBJ1-3
TGTGCCAGCAGCAAAGCGGCTGAGGACAGGTTTGGAAACACCATATATTTT
CASSKAAEDRFGNTIYF
>TRBD2|TRBV5-1|-|TRBJ2-3
TGCGCCAGCAACCCTAGCGGGAGATCGTCCGATACGCAGTATTTT
CASNPSGRSSDTQYF
>TRBD2|TRBV10-2|few|TRBJ2-1
TGCGCCAGCAACCCGACTAGCGGTACCAATGAGCAGTTCTTC
CASNPTSGTNEQFF
>-|TRBV9|-|TRBJ2-1
TGTGCCAGCAGCGTTGCGGGAAGGGTGGATGAGCAGTTCTTC
CASSVAGRVDEQFF
>-|TRBV27|-|TRBJ1-2
TGTGCCAGCAGGCGGGGGGGAGGTGGCTACACCTTC
CASRRGGGGYTF
>TRBD2|TRBV9|-|TRBJ2-5
TGTGCCAGCAGCGTAGACGGGACTAGCGGGGGGGAGCAGTACTTC
CASSVDGTSGGEQYF
>-|TRBV6-4|-|TRBJ2-1
TGTGCCAGCAGTGAGGGACTGGGGAATGAGCAGTTCTTC
CASSEGLGNEQFF
>-|TRBV4-2|-|TRBJ2-1
TGTGCCAGCAGCCAAGACTCTGAGGCCCCCTACAATGAGCAGTTCTTC
CASSQDSEAPYNEQFF
>TRBD2|TRBV5-4|-|TRBJ2-3
TGTGCCAGCAGCGGGACTAGCAGCGGCGATACGCAGTATTTT
CASSGTSSGDTQYF
>-|TRBV6-5|-|TRBJ1-1
TGTGCCAGCAGTTATGGGCACCCGAAGGACACTGAAGCTTTCTTT
CASSYGHPKDTEAFF
>TRBD2|TRBV2|-|TRBJ2-5
TGTGCCAGTTCGGGACTAGCGGGAGTTGCGGAGACCCAGTACTTC
CASSGLAGVAETQYF
>-|TRBV4-3|-|TRBJ1-2
TGCGCCAGCAGCCCGAACGGGGACTACTATGGCTACACCTTC
CASSPNGDYYGYTF
>TRBD2|TRBV28|few|TRBJ2-2
TGTGCCAGCAGCCCAGTATTGAGTAGCGGGAGTTCGGGGGAGCTGTTTTTT
CASSPVLSSGSSGELFF
>-|TRBV27|-|TRBJ2-4
TGTGCCAGCAGCGTCGACTTAGGGGGCATTCAGTACTTC
CASSVDLGGIQYF
>TRBD2|TRBV4-3|once|TRBJ2-2
TGCGCCAGCAGCCAGGGAACCCTTGGAAGGGGCGGGAGGGTCACCGGGGAGCTGTTTTTT
CASSQGTLGRGGRVTGELFF
>-|TRBV4-3|-|TRBJ1-2
TGCGCCAGCAGCCAAGATGGGAGGGACCCCCTTTATGGCTACACCTTC
CASSQDGRDPLYGYTF
>-|TRBV15|-|TRBJ2-3
TGTGCCACCAGCAGATCGGTGGGGGGTGGCACAGATACGCAGTATTTT
CATSRSVGGGTDTQYF
>-|TRBV5-8|-|TRBJ2-7
TGTGCCAGCCGGCGGGGCGGGGTGGGCGAGCAGTACTTC
CASRRGGVGEQYF
>-|TRBV18|-|TRBJ2-5
TGTGCCAGCTCACCGGACTACCAAGAGACCCAGTACTTC
CASSPDYQETQYF
>-|TRBV4-1|-|TRBJ2-7
TGCGCCAGCAGCCAAGCTCGCCAGGGTGGATACGAGCAGTACTTC
CASSQARQGGYEQYF
>TRBD2|TRBV7-9|-|TRBJ2-7
TGTTCCTACATGGGCGGGAGGGATACCTACGAGCAGTACTTC
CSYMGGRDTYEQYF
>-|TRBV28|-|TRBJ2-1
TGTGCCAGCAGCATGGACTCAGGCTTCTACAATGAGCAGTTCTTC
CASSMDSGFYNEQFF
>TRBD1|TRBV2|once|TRBJ2-6
TGTGCCAGCAGTGAAACAGGGGGCTCTGGGGCCAACGTCCTGACTTTC
CASSETGGSGANVLTF
>TRBD2|TRBV18|-|TRBJ2-7
TGTGCCAGCTTGGCGGGAGCGTCCTACGAGCAGTACTTC
CASLAGASYEQYF
>-|TRBV5-1|-|TRBJ2-1
TGCGCCAGCAGCTTGGCATCCGGAGTCGATGAGCAGTTCTTC
CASSLASGVDEQFF
>-|TRBV14|-|TRBJ2-7
TGTGCCAGCAGCCAAGCTAGAGGGCTCGGGGTCGAGCAGTACTTC
CASSQARGLGVEQYF
>-|TRBV4-3|-|TRBJ2-7
TGCGCCAGCAGCCAAGATCTTATGGGGCAGATTAGCTCCTACGAGCAGTACTTC
CASSQDLMGQISSYEQYF
>TRBD1|TRBV7-9|once|TRBJ1-2
TGTTCCAGCAGCCCGTTGACAGGGGGTAGGAACTATGGCTACACCTTC
CSSSPLTGGRNYGYTF
>TRBD1|TRBV6-5|-|TRBJ2-4
TGTGCCAGCAGGGCCCCGGACAGGCCAGGGGACATTCAGTACTTC
CASRAPDRPGDIQYF
>TRBD1|TRBV9|-|TRBJ2-6
TGTGCCAGCAGCGCCACTGTGGAGGGACCCGGACAGGGGGCTAGGGCTGGGGCCAACGTCCTGACTTTC
CASSATVEGPGQGARAGANVLTF
>-|TRBV4-3|-|TRBJ2-3
TGCGCCAGCAGCCAAGATCTTGAGGGCAGGGGAAGGAATACGCAGTATTTT
CASSQDLEGRGRNTQYF
>TRBD2|TRBV4-3|-|TRBJ2-7
TGCGCCAGCAGCCAACAAGCGGGAGTTCCCACCTACGAGCAGTACTTC
CASSQQAGVPTYEQYF
>-|TRBV2|-|TRBJ1-4
TGTGCCAGCGGGGACTCCCTTGATGAAAAACTGTTTTTT
CASGDSLDEKLFF
>-|TRBV28|few|TRBJ2-7
TGTGCCAGCAGTTTAACTGCCTACGAGCAGTACTTC
CASSLTAYEQYF
>-|TRBV6-5|-|TRBJ2-7
TGTGCCAGCCGGGGGACGGCTCTCTACGAGCAGTACTTC
CASRGTALYEQYF
>-|TRBV14|-|TRBJ2-7
TGTGCCAGCAGCCATGGACAGTCATACGAGCAGTACTTC
CASSHGQSYEQYF
>-|TRBV9|-|TRBJ2-3
TGTGCCAGCAGCGAGAGGCGGGTGGACGGAGATACGCAGTATTTT
CASSERRVDGDTQYF
>TRBD1|TRBV7-9|-|TRBJ2-7
TGTGCCAGCAGCTACCGGGACAGGGGCTACGAGCAGTACTTC
CASSYRDRGYEQYF
>TRBD2|TRBV6-1|many|TRBJ2-1
TGTGCCAGCAGTGACAGCGGGAGGGATTTCTACAATGAGCAGTTCTTC
CASSDSGRDFYNEQFF
>-|TRBV5-5|once|TRBJ2-7
TGTGCCAGCAGCTTGGGGACACCCTCCTACGAGCAGTACTTC
CASSLGTPSYEQYF
>TRBD2|TRBV2|-|TRBJ2-7
TGTGCCAGCAGTACTAGCGGGAGTAACCCCTACGAGCAGTACTTC
CASSTSGSNPYEQYF
>TRBD1|TRBV6-6|-|TRBJ2-7
TGTGCCAGCAGTCACGGACAGGCCTACGAGCAGTACTTC
CASSHGQAYEQYF
>-|TRBV15|-|TRBJ2-3
TGTGCCACCAGCAGAGATCGGGGTTCCGATACGCAGTATTTT
CATSRDRGSDTQYF
>-|TRBV11-2|-|TRBJ1-3
TGTGCCAGCACCCAAGAGCGTCCCGGCTCTGGAAACACCATATATTTT
CASTQERPGSGNTIYF
>TRBD2|TRBV29-1|-|TRBJ2-3
TGCAGCGTTGGGACTAGCGGAACAGATACGCAGTATTTT
CSVGTSGTDTQYF
>TRBD2|TRBV10-2|-|TRBJ2-5
TGCGCCAGCAGTGACTTTAGCGGGAGGCTAGGGGAGACCCAGTACTTC
CASSDFSGRLGETQYF
>TRBD2|TRBV9|-|TRBJ2-7
TGTGCCAGCAGCGTAGAAGCGGGGACCTACGAGCAGTACTTC
CASSVEAGTYEQYF
>-|TRBV19|once|TRBJ2-4
TGTGCCAGTAGTATCCCCCCTCCGGACAGAAACATTCAGTACTTC
CASSIPPPDRNIQYF
>-|TRBV10-1|-|TRBJ2-1
TGCGCCAGCCACTACAATGAGCAGTTCTTC
CASHYNEQFF
>TRBD2|TRBV4-1|few|TRBJ2-4
TGCGCCAGCAGCTTCCCGCCCGGGACTAGCGGGAGTGGCATTCAGTACTTC
CASSFPPGTSGSGIQYF
>TRBD1|TRBV28|-|TRBJ2-1
TGTGCCAGCGCAGGGGGCTTTTACAATGAGCAGTTCTTC
CASAGGFYNEQFF
>-|TRBV30|once|TRBJ1-2
TGTGCTAGGGACAAAAGAGAGGGTGGCTACACCTTC
CARDKREGGYTF
>TRBD1|TRBV9|once|TRBJ2-1
TGTGCCAGCAGCTCCGGGACAGCTGAAATATATGAGCAGTTCTTC
CASSSGTAEIYEQFF
>-|TRBV19|-|TRBJ1-3
TGTGCCAGTAGTATAACGGGGTTCTCTGGAAACACCATATATTTT
CASSITGFSGNTIYF
>-|TRBV2|-|TRBJ1-1
TGTGCCACCCCGGGGGGTTTGAACACTGAAGCTTTCTTT
CATPGGLNTEAFF
>-|TRBV7-8|-|TRBJ1-6
TGTGCCAGCAGCCACCGTCGGGTCGATTCACCCCTCCACTTT
CASSHRRVDSPLHF